This passage covers 32 T cell receptor beta chains from one sample sequenced in a study of blood T cell repertoires in COVID-19 (dated by TCRdb to about 2020). To prepare the library, the immunoSEQ multiplex PCR assay was applied. Held by TCRdb, this immuneACCESS table contains in-frame sequences only and omits some clones. Under half of the omission traces to an unresolved V gene where checked; the cause of the rest is unknown. Across this sample there are about 280,000 clones, with roughly 80% seen only once. The ten largest clones take up 5% of the sample. The source material was PBMCs or T cells enriched from blood (not recorded which). The receptors shown here come from a man aged 35-49 years who had been exposed to COVID-19.

Here the CDR3 reads CASSKTGGGEQYF. Written as DNA, the CDR3 is TGTGCCAGCAGCAAGACAGGGGGCGGCGAGCAGTACTTC. This chain joins TRBV6-2 or TRBV6-3 and TRBJ2-7; 10 bases fit TRBD1. Looked up from germline, CDR1 is MNHEY and CDR2 is SVGEGT. The CDR3 totals 13 residues. V lost 6 bases to trimming and J lost 6 bases; unmatched junction nucleotides: 5.

The chain employs TRBV6-5 and TRBJ2-1, with 8 positions matching TRBD2. Germline V gene sequence: CDR1 MNHEY, CDR2 SVGAGI. J gave up 7 bases and V 8 bases, and 4 bases lay outside the gene matches. The CDR3 sequence is 12 residues long. The DNA for the CDR3 is TGTGCCAGCCAGCGGGAGCAGAATGAGCAGTTCTTC. Residues: CASQREQNEQFF.

The rearrangement joins TRBV5-1 to TRBJ2-1, with D tentatively TRBD1 (5 bases). The length of the CDR3 is 13 residues. Germline CDR1 and CDR2: SGHRS and YFSETQ. Trimming left V 0 bases short and J 8 bases short, with 9 bases between. The CDR3 nucleotides are TGCGCCAGCAGCTTGGTACAGGCCCATGAGCAGTTCTTC. This gives the protein CASSLVQAHEQFF.

The table lists this clone with a few counts. The J gene is TRBJ2-1, the V gene TRBV5-8; D perhaps matches TRBD1 (6 bases). This CDR3 is 15 amino acids long. V was cut by 4 bases and J by 5 bases, with 16 bases left in between. Germline V gene sequence: CDR1 SGHTS, CDR2 YDEGEE. The CDR3 nucleotides read TGTGCCAGCAGCATGGGGGCGGGCAGGCACAATGAGCAGTTCTTC. This encodes CASSMGAGRHNEQFF.

The chain combines TRBV21-1 with TRBJ1-3; the D segment call TRBD1 is taken from the table without a DNA check. TRBV21-1 is an annotated pseudogene. The length of the CDR3 is 14 residues. The CDR3 protein is CASSKSGRGNTIYF. The CDR3 DNA follows: TGTGCCAGCAGCAAAAGTGGCAGGGGGAACACCATATATTTT.

The chain recombines TRBV3-1 (or the pseudogene TRBV3-2) with TRBJ2-1; 9 positions match TRBD2. Germline CDR1 reads LGHDT; CDR2 reads YNNKEL (reference sequence). Trimming cost V 1 base and J 9 bases; bases outside gene matches: 7. The CDR3 runs 15 residues. The CDR3 spells CASSQGGLATSEQFF. CDR3 nucleotides: TGTGCCAGCAGCCAAGGGGGACTAGCTACTTCTGAGCAGTTCTTC.

The chain carries TRBV6-5 and TRBJ1-6; 7 bases are a match to TRBD1. This CDR3 is built from 15 residues. Germline-derived CDR1 and CDR2 are MNHEY and SVGAGI. The trim removed 10 bases at V and 4 bases at J, leaving 10 bases unmatched. The CDR3 here is CATRTGETYNSPLHF. DNA of the CDR3: TGTGCCACCCGAACAGGGGAAACGTATAATTCACCCCTCCACTTT.

As for this clone: Other nucleotide sequences in the sample specify the same CDR3. The V call is TRBV12-3 or TRBV12-4, the J call TRBJ1-3; D gene ambiguous. With 2 bases removed from V and 4 bases from J, the gap between germline ends came to 6 bases. The length of the CDR3 is 13 residues. CDR3 in DNA: TGTGCCAGCAGTTTAAGAGGCGGAAACACCATATATTTT. Translation gives CASSLRGGNTIYF.

The chain couples TRBV11-3 to TRBJ2-7, with D uncertain. The CDR3 spans 12 residues. V gave up 1 base and J gave up 5 bases, with 6 bases separating them. Germline V gives CDR1 SGHNT, CDR2 YENEEA. CDR3: CASSLVGHEQYF. The CDR3 DNA sequence: TGTGCCAGCAGCTTAGTCGGTCACGAGCAGTACTTC.

This clone was counted a few times. The chain employs TRBV7-3 and TRBJ2-2; 8 nucleotides align to TRBD1. CDR1 and CDR2 (germline): SGHTA, FQGTGA. This CDR3 is 18 amino acids long. V shed 8 bases, J shed 8 bases, and the junction held 22 bases outside the gene matches. The CDR3 DNA follows: TGTGCCAGCGGAGACAGGGGATCTGCAACTGGGCCCCTTGGGGAGCTGTTTTTT. Amino acid sequence: CASGDRGSATGPLGELFF.

In its sample, this clone was seen a few times. The genes are TRBV21-1 and TRBJ2-2; the table's D call, TRBD2, was not checked against the DNA. TRBV21-1 represents a pseudogene. The CDR3 length is 20 residues. CDR3 in amino acids: CASSSRDRGLAGVRTGELFF. CDR3 nucleotide sequence: TGTGCCAGCAGCAGCCGGGACAGGGGACTAGCGGGAGTCCGGACCGGGGAGCTGTTTTTT.

J is TRBJ1-5 and V is TRBV5-5; D remains ambiguous. The CDR3 runs 18 residues. Germline CDR1 and CDR2: SGHKS and YYEKEE (reference sequence). V was shortened by 2 bases and J by 7 bases, with 25 bases between the two germline ends. CDR3 in amino acids: CASSFIIGAEGSRQPQHF. The CDR3 nucleotides are TGTGCCAGCAGCTTCATCATCGGCGCGGAGGGAAGTCGGCAGCCCCAGCATTTT.

V and J are TRBV12-3 or TRBV12-4 and TRBJ1-5, with D possibly matching TRBD1 (5 bases). Trimming pared 6 bases from V and 9 bases from J, leaving 15 bases between. The length of the CDR3 is 13 residues. The CDR3 nucleotides read TGTGCCAGCAGGACACAGGCGGACGGGCCCCAGCATTTT. This gives the protein CASRTQADGPQHF.

The chain carries TRBV25-1 and TRBJ1-4; D is uncertain. CDR1 and CDR2 (germline): MGHDK, SYGVNS. V was pared by 6 bases and J by 0 bases, with 8 bases between. The CDR3 sequence is 14 residues long. DNA for the CDR3: TGTGCCAGCAGAAAAGCGGCAACTAATGAAAAACTGTTTTTT. Translated: CASRKAATNEKLFF.

In nucleotides, the CDR3 is TGTGCCAGCAGTGACGTGGGGACAGGGGTAGATGAGCAGTTCTTC. Translating it yields CASSDVGTGVDEQFF. The chain carries TRBV6-4 and TRBJ2-1, with 10 bases aligning to TRBD1. The junction had 6 bases not matched to a gene; V was cut back by 2 bases and J by 8 bases. CDR3 length: 15 amino acids. Germline values: CDR1 MRHNA, CDR2 SNTAGT.

This clone has just one count. The chain has TRBV7-9 and TRBJ2-1; 10 bases map to TRBD1. Germline trimming cut 5 bases from V and 6 bases from J; bases unmatched to any gene: 10. CDR1 and CDR2 (germline): SEHNR, FQNEAQ (reference sequence). This CDR3 has 16 amino acids. The CDR3 loop is CASSPSGTGAGNEQFF. In nucleotides, the CDR3 is TGTGCCAGCAGCCCCTCCGGGACAGGGGCGGGCAATGAGCAGTTCTTC.

The V gene is TRBV27, the J gene TRBJ1-1, with D tentatively TRBD1 (5 bases). V lost 2 bases and J 4 bases, leaving 8 bases between the germline ends. The germline V gene has CDR1 MNHEY and CDR2 SMNVEV (reference sequence). The CDR3 length is 13 residues. CDR3 DNA: TGTGCCAGCAGTTTAGGGGGAGGCACTGAAGCTTTCTTT. Encoded protein: CASSLGGGTEAFF.

V and J are TRBV7-6 and TRBJ1-1; D is uncertain. The CDR3 has 14 amino acids. V lost 1 base, J lost 3 bases, and 9 bases lay in between. CDR1 is SGHVS and CDR2 is FNYEAQ in the germline V gene. CDR3 coding DNA: TGTGCCAGCAGCTTAGACGCGATCGACACTGAAGCTTTCTTT. Translated, it gives CASSLDAIDTEAFF.

CDR3 sequence: CATSTGGFAGELFF. The DNA for the CDR3 is TGTGCCACCAGCACGGGAGGGTTCGCCGGGGAGCTGTTTTTT. This chain joins TRBV15 and TRBJ2-2; 8 bases line up with TRBD2. After removal of 4 bases from V and 6 bases from J, the junction contained 4 bases not matched to a gene. The CDR3 length is 14 residues. Germline V gene sequence: CDR1 LNHNV, CDR2 YYDKDF (reference sequence).

V gene TRBV7-9 combines with J gene TRBJ1-5; D gene unclear. CDR3 length: 12 residues. Per the germline V gene, CDR1 is SEHNR and CDR2 is FQNEAQ (reference sequence). Between the trimmed V and J ends, which lost 5 bases and 5 bases, there was a span of 7 bases. In DNA, the CDR3 is TGTGCCAGCAGCCAAGCGGATCAGCCCCAGCATTTT. Translation: CASSQADQPQHF. Drawing the rest from reference TRBV7-9 and TRBJ1-5, the complete variable domain is DTGVSQNPRHKITKRGQNVTFRCDPISEHNRLYWYRQTLGQGPEFLTYFQNEAQLEKSRLLSDRFSAERPKGSFSTLEIQRTEQGDSAMYLCASSQADQPQHFGDGTRLSIL.

The chain is built from TRBV6-5 and TRBJ2-1; TRBD1 matches at 9 bases. The V and J ends lost 10 bases and 8 bases, in that order; junction bases with no gene match: 6. The CDR3 length is 12 residues. Looked up from germline, CDR1 is MNHEY and CDR2 is SVGAGI. DNA for the CDR3: TGTGCCACCACGGACAGGGGCGATGAGCAGTTCTTC. Amino acid sequence: CATTDRGDEQFF.

This clone was detected once. The rearrangement links TRBV5-1 to TRBJ2-3; a possible D gene is TRBD2 (7 bases). This CDR3 region has 18 residues. Germline V gene data show CDR1 as SGHRS and CDR2 as YFSETQ. Trimming stripped 4 bases from V and 4 bases from J, with 25 bases between. The CDR3 is CASSPYPTRGGGADTQYF. CDR3 coding DNA: TGCGCCAGCAGCCCGTACCCGACTAGAGGCGGGGGCGCAGATACGCAGTATTTT.

Only a few counts were recorded for this clone. This chain links TRBV5-6 with TRBJ1-2; unclear D gene. The V end was cut by 1 base, the J end by 8 bases, with 12 bases between. The germline CDR1 and CDR2 sequences are SGHDT and YYEEEE. The CDR3 has 13 residues. CDR3 region: CASSLLEVSGYTF. CDR3 coding DNA: TGTGCCAGCAGCTTGTTAGAGGTTAGCGGCTACACCTTC.

This clone was picked up a small number of times. The CDR3: CASRTGEQTQYF. The CDR3, as DNA: TGTGCCAGCAGAACAGGTGAACAGACCCAGTACTTC. The chain links TRBV27 to TRBJ2-5; weak D call: TRBD1 (5 bases). CDR1 is MNHEY and CDR2 is SMNVEV in the germline V gene (reference sequence). The CDR3 extends over 12 amino acids. Trimming shortened V by 6 bases and J by 6 bases, and 11 bases separated the two germline ends.

This chain links TRBV6-5 with TRBJ2-1; 8 nucleotides line up with TRBD1. Trimming cost V 4 bases and J 5 bases; bases outside gene matches: 7. CDR1 and CDR2 (germline): MNHEY, SVGAGI. The CDR3 spans 15 residues. The CDR3 bases are TGTGCCAGCAGTTCCCCGGACAGGGTAAACAATGAGCAGTTCTTC. Encoded protein: CASSSPDRVNNEQFF.

The genes are TRBV27 and TRBJ2-2, with a tentative D call TRBD2 (5 bases). CDR1 MNHEY and CDR2 SMNVEV come from the germline V gene (reference sequence). Trimming removed 7 bases at V and 6 bases at J, with 18 bases between. The CDR3 is made up of 15 amino acids. The CDR3 nucleotides are TGTGCCAGCACAGCCACTCGGGGTTTTTCCGGGGAGCTGTTTTTT. Its protein is CASTATRGFSGELFF.

The chain employs TRBV5-1 and TRBJ2-7, with a weak D call TRBD2 (5 bases). V was trimmed by 5 bases and J by 2 bases, leaving 17 bases between them. Per germline, CDR1 SGHRS and CDR2 YFSETQ. The CDR3 covers 15 residues. CDR3 nucleotide sequence: TGCGCCAGCAGGCCTATGAGCGGAGCAACCTACGAGCAGTACTTC. Protein sequence: CASRPMSGATYEQYF.

The genes are TRBV18 and TRBJ2-7; 7 bases line up with TRBD1. Germline CDR1 reads KGHSH; CDR2 reads LQKENI. J gave up 2 bases and V 6 bases, and 7 bases lay outside the gene matches. The CDR3 is 14 amino acids. DNA for the CDR3: TGTGCCAGCTCGCCCGGGACAGCTGCCTACGAGCAGTACTTC. As protein: CASSPGTAAYEQYF.

The J gene is TRBJ2-6, the V gene TRBV9; D ambiguous. V lost 3 bases to trimming and J lost 0 bases, with 7 bases between them. The CDR3 extends over 15 amino acids. In germline, CDR1 is SGDLS, CDR2 YYNGEE. The DNA of the CDR3 is TGTGCCAGCAGCGATTCAGACTCTGGGGCCAACGTCCTGACTTTC. This gives the protein CASSDSDSGANVLTF.

This clone was counted a few times. The V and J genes are TRBV2 and TRBJ1-1; D unclear. Germline V gives CDR1 SNHLY, CDR2 FYNNEI. This CDR3 has 13 amino acids. The ends were cut back, 6 bases at V and 1 base at J, with 9 bases in the middle. This CDR3 reads CASSPQWNTEAFF. The CDR3 region has the DNA TGTGCCAGCAGCCCACAGTGGAACACTGAAGCTTTCTTT.

The rearrangement uses TRBV27 and TRBJ2-7; 7 bases fit TRBD1. Germline-derived CDR1 and CDR2 are MNHEY and SMNVEV (reference sequence). The CDR3 spans 15 residues. J was trimmed by 4 bases and V by 6 bases; bases with no gene match: 12. The CDR3 region has the DNA TGTGCCAGCAGCCTAATTGGACAGACAGGGTACGAGCAGTACTTC. It codes for CASSLIGQTGYEQYF.

This clone was observed a few times. This sequence joins TRBV11-2 and TRBJ1-6, with 9 bases lining up with TRBD1. V lost 1 base and J lost 8; bases outside the gene matches: 9. The length of the CDR3 is 17 residues. Looked up from germline, CDR1 is SGHAT and CDR2 is FQNNGV. The CDR3 is CASSLVGTGTMDSPLHF. In nucleotides, the CDR3 is TGTGCCAGCAGCTTAGTGGGGACAGGGACTATGGATTCACCCCTCCACTTT.